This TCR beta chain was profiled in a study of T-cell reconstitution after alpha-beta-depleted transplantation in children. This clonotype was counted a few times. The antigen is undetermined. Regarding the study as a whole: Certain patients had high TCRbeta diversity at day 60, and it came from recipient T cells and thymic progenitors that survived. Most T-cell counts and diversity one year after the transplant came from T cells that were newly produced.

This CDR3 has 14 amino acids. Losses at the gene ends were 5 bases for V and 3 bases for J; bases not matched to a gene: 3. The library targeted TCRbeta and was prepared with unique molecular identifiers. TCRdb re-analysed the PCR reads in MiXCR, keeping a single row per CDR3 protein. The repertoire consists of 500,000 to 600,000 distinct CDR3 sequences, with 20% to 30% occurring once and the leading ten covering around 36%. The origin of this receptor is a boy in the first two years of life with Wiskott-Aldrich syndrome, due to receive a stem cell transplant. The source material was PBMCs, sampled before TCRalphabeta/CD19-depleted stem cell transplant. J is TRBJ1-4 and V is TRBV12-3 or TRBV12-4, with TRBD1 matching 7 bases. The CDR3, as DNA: TGTGCCAGCAGTCCCGGGACAGCTAATGAAAAACTGTTTTTT. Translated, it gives CASSPGTANEKLFF.